These T cell receptor beta chains were read from a single sample in a study of graft-versus-host responses after intestinal transplantation. Antigen specificity for these receptors is unknown. Only in-frame clones appear in the TCRdb table, and some are missing; sequencing was by immunoSEQ multiplex PCR. Of 90,000 to 150,000 clones listed, around 93% are singletons. Sequences were derived from unstimulated CD4+ T cells sorted from spleen or lymph node cells, sampled before intestinal transplant. These receptors all come from a human donor who received an intestinal transplant. Both conserved end residues are part of each CDR3. The size field is filled for only some rows; it gives once, few, many or a size class.

size: .
V: TRBV5-5
CDR3: CASSWRHADTEAFF

size: .
V: TRBV6-5
CDR3: CASSSDRNPYEQYF

size: .
V: TRBV9
CDR3: CASSVVGNQPQHF

size: .
V: TRBV6-5
CDR3: CASSYSAGSGYTF

size: .
V: TRBV30
CDR3: CAWNLWQGKNEQFF

size: .
V: TRBV27
CDR3: CASSLAGDRGCIQYF

size: .
V: TRBV6-1
CDR3: CASSMGQSNTEAFF

size: .
V: TRBV28
CDR3: CASSLAKYEQYF

size: .
V: TRBV5-6
CDR3: CASSSPGQGQNIQYF

size: .
V: TRBV5-1
CDR3: CASSRGFYSSYNEQFF

size: once
V: TRBV6-1
CDR3: CASSEHRGIGYTF

size: .
V: TRBV5-1
CDR3: CASSLAGSDTQYF

size: .
V: TRBV10-1
CDR3: CASSDARITGELFF

size: few
V: TRBV21-1
CDR3: CASSKGVGANTEAFF

size: .
V: TRBV5-4
CDR3: CASSLGRGSSSYNEQFF

size: .
V: TRBV9
CDR3: CASSVGRGDYGYTF

size: once
V: TRBV2
CDR3: CASGEGIAWNSGANVLTF

size: .
V: TRBV28
CDR3: CASRGRQEAFF

size: .
V: TRBV7-7
CDR3: CASSLQGSGELFF

size: .
V: TRBV11-2
CDR3: CASKDFGRLYNEQFF

size: .
V: TRBV5-1
CDR3: CASSLRQGFHEQYF

size: .
V: TRBV25-1
CDR3: CASSAGASGRDSYNEQFF

size: .
V: TRBV25-1
CDR3: CASSDKKGPFNTGELFF

size: .
V: TRBV11-2
CDR3: CASSLGAGGASGANVLTF

size: .
V: TRBV6-5
CDR3: CASSKTGTYGYTF

size: .
V: TRBV5-1
CDR3: CASSLTGAEKQFF

size: .
V: TRBV18
CDR3: CASSPPSTSGETQYF

size: .
V: TRBV7-9
CDR3: CASSSQPGPQKTQYF

size: .
V: TRBV5-4
CDR3: CASSLSGPLSNEQFF

size: .
V: TRBV27
CDR3: CASSWGLTKGNREEKLFF

size: .
V: TRBV29-1
CDR3: CSVETVLTDTQYF

size: once
V: TRBV12-5
CDR3: CASGLRRESINEQFF

size: .
V: TRBV6-5
CDR3: CASSYNSRASEQYF

size: .
V: TRBV20-1
CDR3: CSVSGGVEQYF

size: .
V: TRBV5-4
CDR3: CASSLGAGGVQFF

size: .
V: TRBV27
CDR3: CASSPPTWGSTDTQYF

size: .
V: TRBV5-4
CDR3: CASSLAGGLAGLGEQYF

size: .
V: TRBV9
CDR3: CASTRSRDRANTGELFF

size: once
V: TRBV5-1
CDR3: CASSPDRAATEAFF

size: .
V: TRBV28
CDR3: CASSLAGVTMYEQYF

size: .
V: TRBV18
CDR3: CASSPPGTGGSGANVPTF

size: .
V: TRBV10-3
CDR3: CAISGGSGEQFF

size: once
V: TRBV29-1
CDR3: CSAGLAGPPNIQYF

size: .
V: TRBV9
CDR3: CASSVGVAGGDTQYF

size: .
V: TRBV10-2
CDR3: CASNRAGVSYEQYF

size: .
V: TRBV9
CDR3: CASSVAVAGNTIYF

size: .
V: TRBV6-5
CDR3: CASSFQQGAETQYF

size: .
V: TRBV11-2
CDR3: CASSRQGMLANTQYF

size: .
V: TRBV27
CDR3: CASSLHATNEKLFF

size: .
V: TRBV9
CDR3: CAYLGDYNEQFF

size: .
V: TRBV4-1
CDR3: CASSRSQGRDTEAFF

size: .
V: TRBV10-1
CDR3: CASSDWAGETQYF

size: .
V: TRBV11-2
CDR3: CASSQGLAGPVVDEQYF

size: .
V: TRBV27
CDR3: CASSLWDRGRVGTEAFF

size: .
V: TRBV5-1
CDR3: CASSTAGVTQYF